One and the same sample provided the 19 T cell receptor beta chains below, sequenced in a study of cytomegalovirus exposure and HLA in healthy donors. The PCR made use of 60 Vbeta and 13 Jbeta primers. Assay: immunoSEQ multiplex PCR; the TCRdb copy retains only in-frame clones and omits some. The sample records roughly 130,000 clones, roughly 78% being singletons. The sequenced sample consisted of PBMCs. These TCRs come from a man in his forties or fifties in good health and CMV-seronegative.

The chain has TRBV5-1 and TRBJ2-5; a weak D match, TRBD2 (5 bases). CDR3 length equals 15 residues. V was clipped by 4 bases and J by 5 bases, with 18 bases between them. In germline, CDR1 is SGHRS, CDR2 YFSETQ. The CDR3 reads CASSPDGGFPETQYF. Written as DNA, the CDR3 is TGCGCCAGCAGCCCGGACGGAGGCTTCCCGGAGACCCAGTACTTC.

V and J are TRBV5-1 and TRBJ2-2; the D gene is possibly TRBD1 (6 bases). The V end lost 4 bases, the J end lost 3 bases, and 13 bases lay between the germline ends. The CDR3 spans 15 residues. Germline assignment: CDR1 SGHRS and CDR2 YFSETQ. The CDR3 protein is CASSPGQSYTGELFF. Written as DNA, the CDR3 is TGCGCCAGCAGCCCGGGACAAAGCTACACCGGGGAGCTGTTTTTT.

This clone was observed a few times. The chain joins TRBV14 to TRBJ2-5; the match to TRBD2 covers 7 bases. The CDR3 extends over 16 amino acids. Germline V gene sequence: CDR1 SGHDN, CDR2 FVKESK. Trimming took 4 bases from V and 5 from J; bases not matched to a gene: 13. CDR3: CASSRPRSGGRETQYF. The CDR3 coding sequence is TGTGCCAGCAGCCGCCCCCGATCGGGAGGCCGGGAGACCCAGTACTTC.

This chain joins TRBV30 and TRBJ2-1; TRBD1 matches at 9 bases. V was pared by 3 bases and J by 3 bases, with 9 bases of the junction left unmatched. CDR3 size: 16 residues. Germline V gene data show CDR1 as GTSNPN and CDR2 as SVGIG (reference sequence). The CDR3 here is CAWSPLRDRVYNEQFF. Here the CDR3 DNA reads TGTGCCTGGAGCCCCCTCCGGGACAGGGTCTACAATGAGCAGTTCTTC.

This chain connects TRBV4-1 to TRBJ2-3, with D maybe TRBD2 (6 bases). The V end lost 0 bases, the J end lost 2 bases, and 21 bases lay between the germline ends. CDR3 length: 19 amino acids. The germline gives CDR1 MGHRA, CDR2 YSYEKL. The CDR3 DNA is TGCGCCAGCAGCCAAGAGAACTCCGGAGCGGGTAGCTTCACAGATACGCAGTATTTT. Amino acid sequence: CASSQENSGAGSFTDTQYF.

The chain employs TRBV11-2 and TRBJ2-1; the D is unclear. Germline CDR1 is SGHAT and CDR2 is FQNNGV. Trimming pared 5 bases from V and 6 bases from J, leaving 14 bases between. The CDR3 runs 14 residues. DNA for the CDR3: TGTGCCAGCAGCGGTTGGAGAATAGGCAATGAGCAGTTCTTC. Its protein product is CASSGWRIGNEQFF.

The rearrangement joins TRBV5-1 to TRBJ2-7, with TRBD1 matching 9 bases. The V segment lost 3 bases and the J segment 2 bases; nucleotides outside the gene matches: 6. Germline V CDR1 and CDR2: SGHRS, YFSETQ. There are 15 residues in the CDR3. Here the CDR3 DNA reads TGCGCCAGCAGCTCCGGACAGGGGATGACCTACGAGCAGTACTTC. This translates into CASSSGQGMTYEQYF. Full variable domain (outside the CDR3, taken from reference TRBV5-1 and TRBJ2-7): KAGVTQTPRYLIKTRGQQVTLSCSPISGHRSVSWYQQTPGQGLQFLFEYFSETQRNKGNFPGRFSGRQFSNSRSEMNVSTLELGDSALYLCASSSGQGMTYEQYFGPGTRLTVT.

V usage is TRBV5-4 and J usage is TRBJ2-1; D gene uncertain. The germline CDR1 and CDR2 sequences are SGHNT and YYREEE (reference sequence). Trimming took off 4 bases at V and 4 bases at J, with 12 bases between the two ends. The CDR3 runs 14 residues. The CDR3 DNA reads TGTGCCAGCAGCCCAGAGACAACTTACAATGAGCAGTTCTTC. Protein product: CASSPETTYNEQFF. The full variable domain, completed using reference TRBV5-4 and TRBJ2-1, is ETGVTQSPTHLIKTRGQQVTLRCSSQSGHNTVSWYQQALGQGPQFIFQYYREEENGRGNFPPRFSGLQFPNYSSELNVNALELDDSALYLCASSPETTYNEQFFGPGTRLTVL.

This rearrangement joins TRBV29-1 to TRBJ1-1; maybe TRBD1 (5 bases). CDR1 and CDR2 (germline): SQVTM, ANQGSEA. The CDR3 is 13 amino acids. V shed 7 bases and J shed 1 base, with 13 bases lying between them. The CDR3 loop is CSGVPTGNTEAFF. The CDR3 DNA is TGCAGCGGGGTACCAACAGGGAACACTGAAGCTTTCTTT.

The chain joins TRBV7-9 to TRBJ2-1; the match to TRBD2 covers 13 bases. Trimming removed 5 bases from V and 4 bases from J; junction bases left unmatched: 5. Germline V gene data show CDR1 as SEHNR and CDR2 as FQNEAQ (reference sequence). The CDR3 consists of 16 residues. CDR3 region: CASSPGTSGTYNEQFF. The CDR3 bases are TGTGCCAGCAGCCCAGGGACTAGCGGGACGTACAATGAGCAGTTCTTC.

Note on this clone: The identical CDR3 is also encoded by other nucleotide sequences in the sample. The rearrangement links TRBV28 to TRBJ1-2, with TRBD1 matching over 8 bases. V shed 6 bases, J shed 4 bases, and the junction held 4 bases outside the gene matches. CDR1 and CDR2 from the germline V gene are MDHEN and SYDVKM. This CDR3 comprises 13 residues. The CDR3 region has the DNA TGTGCCAGCAGGCCGACAGGGGTCTATGGCTACACCTTC. Its translation: CASRPTGVYGYTF.

This clone was found a few times. The rearrangement joins TRBV7-9 to TRBJ2-7, with 7 nucleotides matching TRBD1. J was trimmed by 9 bases and V by 5 bases; bases with no gene match: 7. In germline, CDR1 is SEHNR, CDR2 FQNEAQ (reference sequence). This CDR3 is built from 12 residues. CDR3 DNA sequence: TGTGCCAGCAGCCTACTGACAGGGTTGCAGTACTTC. This translates into CASSLLTGLQYF.

The CDR3 DNA reads as TGTGCCAGCAGCATTAGAGAGCAAGAGACCCAGTACTTC. It yields the protein CASSIREQETQYF. The J gene is TRBJ2-5, the V gene TRBV27; D gene uncertain. The ends were cut back, 6 bases at V and 2 bases at J, with 10 bases in the middle. Germline CDR1 reads MNHEY; CDR2 reads SMNVEV (reference sequence). The CDR3 runs to 13 residues.

In DNA form, the CDR3 reads TGTGCCAGCAGTGAAGGCGGGGGACACACAGATACGCAGTATTTT. It codes for CASSEGGGHTDTQYF. This chain joins TRBV6-1 and TRBJ2-3, with D perhaps matching TRBD2 (7 bases). CDR1 and CDR2 from the germline V gene are MNHNS and SASEGT. This CDR3 is built from 15 residues. The V gene lost 1 base and the J gene lost 2 bases, with 10 bases spanning the gap.

This clone is a singleton in its sample. The chain employs TRBV30 and TRBJ2-7; 8 nucleotides line up with TRBD1. The V segment lost 3 bases and the J segment 4 bases; nucleotides outside the gene matches: 11. CDR3 length: 15 amino acids. Per germline, CDR1 GTSNPN and CDR2 SVGIG (reference sequence). CDR3 DNA: TGTGCCTGGAGCACCCCCCGGACAGGGCTGTACGAGCAGTACTTC. Its protein product is CAWSTPRTGLYEQYF.

This clone was detected a few times. For the CDR3, the DNA is TGCGCCAGCAGCCCGGGGGGGACTAGCGGCCCCAATGAGCAGTTCTTC. It translates to CASSPGGTSGPNEQFF. The chain recombines TRBV5-1 with TRBJ2-1; 11 bases fit TRBD2. Germline V gives CDR1 SGHRS, CDR2 YFSETQ. Losses at the gene ends were 4 bases for V and 6 bases for J; bases not matched to a gene: 9. The CDR3 runs 16 residues.

This chain uses TRBV28 with TRBJ1-1, with 9 nucleotides matching TRBD1. Germline loops: CDR1 MDHEN, CDR2 SYDVKM. With 5 bases clipped from V and 5 bases from J, the junction kept 9 bases outside the gene matches. The CDR3 runs 15 residues. For the CDR3, the DNA is TGTGCCAGCAGTCCGTACCAGGGACAGGGAACTGAAGCTTTCTTT. It translates to CASSPYQGQGTEAFF.

V gene TRBV30 combines with J gene TRBJ1-2, with D perhaps TRBD1 (6 bases). Germline V lookup: CDR1 GTSNPN, CDR2 SVGIG (reference sequence). There are 14 residues in the CDR3. V gave up 2 bases and J gave up 5 bases, with 15 bases separating them. The DNA of the CDR3 is TGTGCCTGGAGTAGGGTCAGGGACACTTATGGCTACACCTTC. Translating gives CAWSRVRDTYGYTF.

J is TRBJ1-1 and V is TRBV7-6; D remains ambiguous. The CDR3 runs to 13 residues. Germline V gene data show CDR1 as SGHVS and CDR2 as FNYEAQ. V lost 6 bases and J 0 bases, leaving 8 bases between the germline ends. The DNA of the CDR3 is TGTGCCAGCAGTCCTACAGTGAACACTGAAGCTTTCTTT. It yields the protein CASSPTVNTEAFF.